The 13 T cell receptor beta chains below come from one sample, sequenced in a study of blood T cell repertoires in COVID-19. Some clones are missing from TCRdb's copy, which holds only in-frame ones; the method was immunoSEQ multiplex PCR. Altogether 400,000 to 450,000 clones are present, about 87% being singletons, with the ten largest covering 0.8% to 0.9%. The sequenced material came from peripheral blood. These TCRs come from a man aged 18 to 35 with COVID-19, enrolled during active disease.

This chain joins TRBV5-4 and TRBJ2-1; TRBD2 matches 13 bases. Germline CDR1 reads SGHNT; CDR2 reads YYREEE (reference sequence). The CDR3 loop spans 15 amino acids. V shed 4 bases and J 4 bases; nucleotides not matched to a gene: 2. CDR3 protein: CASSRGLAGYNEQFF. The CDR3 DNA reads TGTGCCAGCAGCCGGGGACTAGCGGGGTACAATGAGCAGTTCTTC.

The J gene is TRBJ2-3, the V gene TRBV2, with D maybe TRBD1 (6 bases). The CDR3 sequence is 14 residues long. V lost 8 bases and J lost 0, with 12 bases in between. The germline gives CDR1 SNHLY, CDR2 FYNNEI. Written as DNA, the CDR3 is TGTGCCAGCGGAAGACAGGCGAGCACAGATACGCAGTATTTT. The encoded protein is CASGRQASTDTQYF.

The V and J genes are TRBV4-1 and TRBJ2-5; tentative D call: TRBD2 (6 bases). Germline V CDR1 and CDR2: MGHRA, YSYEKL. The CDR3 is 18 amino acids. Between the trimmed V and J ends, which lost 1 base and 2 bases, there was a span of 20 bases. This CDR3 is CASSQVAVGGLDQETQYF. The CDR3 nucleotides read TGCGCCAGCAGCCAAGTTGCCGTCGGGGGTCTGGATCAAGAGACCCAGTACTTC.

The chain has TRBV5-4 and TRBJ1-6, with a possible D match to TRBD1 (6 bases). Germline CDR1 reads SGHNT; CDR2 reads YYREEE (reference sequence). This CDR3 comprises 18 residues. V was trimmed by 0 bases and J by 5 bases, leaving 18 bases between them. As DNA, the CDR3 is TGTGCCAGCAGCTTGGGCCCTTTTTTACAGGGAAATAATTCACCCCTCCACTTT. Protein product: CASSLGPFLQGNNSPLHF.

The genes are TRBV12-5 and TRBJ2-7, with 7 bases identical to TRBD1. The CDR3 runs 13 residues. CDR1 and CDR2 (germline): LGHNT, FRNRAP. The ends lost 6 bases at V and 7 bases at J; junction bases unmatched: 9. The CDR3 DNA is TGTGCTAGTGGCAACAGGGGTTTGGGGGAGCAGTACTTC. Residues: CASGNRGLGEQYF.

The chain carries TRBV5-1 and TRBJ2-7, with 10 bases that match TRBD2. V shed 4 bases and J 0 bases; nucleotides not matched to a gene: 4. Germline V CDR1 and CDR2: SGHRS, YFSETQ. The CDR3 consists of 15 residues. As DNA, the CDR3 is TGCGCCAGCAGCGGTAGCGGGAGGAGCTCCTACGAGCAGTACTTC. Residues: CASSGSGRSSYEQYF.

The chain joins TRBV9 to TRBJ1-1; TRBD1 aligns across 8 bases. The J segment lost 10 bases and the V segment lost 4 bases, leaving 12 bases of the junction unmatched. The CDR3 runs 14 residues. Looked up from germline, CDR1 is SGDLS and CDR2 is YYNGEE. CDR3 sequence (DNA): TGTGCCAGCAGCCCCGGGACAGGCGGATTCGTAGCTTTCTTT. Protein sequence: CASSPGTGGFVAFF. The whole variable domain, filled in from reference TRBV9 and TRBJ1-1, reads DSGVTQTPKHLITATGQRVTLRCSPRSGDLSVYWYQQSLDQGLQFLIQYYNGEERAKGNILERFSAQQFPDLHSELNLSSLELGDSALYFCASSPGTGGFVAFFGQGTRLTVV.

V and J are TRBV19 and TRBJ2-7; 10 bases are shared with TRBD2. Looked up from germline, CDR1 is LNHDA and CDR2 is SQIVND (reference sequence). V lost 5 bases and J lost 6; bases outside the gene matches: 4. CDR3 length: 13 residues. The CDR3 is CASSLLAGAEQYF. CDR3 in DNA: TGTGCCAGTAGTTTGCTAGCGGGAGCCGAGCAGTACTTC. Looking up the rest from reference TRBV19 and TRBJ2-7 gives the full variable domain: DGGITQSPKYLFRKEGQNVTLSCEQNLNHDAMYWYRQDPGQGLRLIYYSQIVNDFQKGDIAEGYSVSREKKESFPLTVTSAQKNPTAFYLCASSLLAGAEQYFGPGTRLTVT.

This clone was recorded once. This sequence joins TRBV12-5 and TRBJ1-4; 8 bases are shared with TRBD1. From germline, CDR1 is LGHNT and CDR2 FRNRAP. The CDR3 sequence is 12 residues long. V lost 6 bases and J lost 7; bases outside the gene matches: 1. CDR3 amino acids: CASGQGGEKLFF. The CDR3 region has the DNA TGTGCTAGTGGACAGGGGGGTGAAAAACTGTTTTTT. Based on the CDR3 plus reference TRBV12-5 and TRBJ1-4, the full variable domain is DARVTQTPRHKVTEMGQEVTMRCQPILGHNTVFWYRQTMMQGLELLAYFRNRAPLDDSGMPKDRFSAEMPDATLATLKIQPSEPRDSAVYFCASGQGGEKLFFGSGTQLSVL.

The chain combines TRBV6-5 with TRBJ2-7, with TRBD1 matching 7 bases. V shed 6 bases and J 2 bases; nucleotides not matched to a gene: 10. CDR3 length: 15 amino acids. CDR1 and CDR2 (germline): MNHEY, SVGAGI. The CDR3 loop is CASSFNPGTAYEQYF. DNA of the CDR3: TGTGCCAGCAGCTTCAACCCCGGGACAGCCTACGAGCAGTACTTC.

This clone was picked up one time. This chain connects TRBV14 to TRBJ2-2; maybe TRBD2 (5 bases). Trimming removed 1 base from V and 6 bases from J, with 15 bases in between. Looked up from germline, CDR1 is SGHDN and CDR2 is FVKESK. This CDR3 is built from 16 residues. Here the CDR3 reads CASSQAGVYPSGELFF. The CDR3 bases are TGTGCCAGCAGCCAAGCCGGGGTGTACCCGTCCGGGGAGCTGTTTTTT.

The chain links TRBV4-1 to TRBJ2-7; 7 bases fit TRBD2. This CDR3 spans 13 amino acids. The V gene's germline CDR1 is MGHRA and CDR2 YSYEKL. Germline trimming cut 5 bases from V and 2 bases from J; bases unmatched to any gene: 3. The CDR3 sequence is CASSSAGPYEQYF. CDR3 bases: TGCGCCAGCAGCTCAGCGGGACCCTACGAGCAGTACTTC.

V and J are TRBV2 and TRBJ1-2; D perhaps matches TRBD1 (5 bases). Germline V gene lookup returns CDR1 SNHLY and CDR2 FYNNEI. Trimming stripped 6 bases from V and 6 bases from J, with 11 bases between. This CDR3 contains 12 residues. CDR3 sequence: CASRLQENGYTF. DNA of the CDR3: TGTGCCAGCAGGTTACAGGAGAATGGCTACACCTTC. The variable domain in full, with the rest retrieved from reference TRBV2 and TRBJ1-2, is EPEVTQTPSHQVTQMGQEVILRCVPISNHLYFYWYRQILGQKVEFLVSFYNNEISEKSEIFDDQFSVERPDGSNFTLKIRSTKLEDSAMYFCASRLQENGYTFGSGTRLTVV.